This T cell receptor (beta chain) was recorded in a study of prognosis after radiotherapy for stage I lung cancer. Study summary: In roughly twelve patients the tumors were adenocarcinoma, and in roughly seven they were squamous cell carcinoma. The patient group included nobody who received concurrent therapy with stereotactic body radiotherapy.

This clonotype is termed medium-sized (0.01 to 0.1%). Two rounds of multiplex PCR amplified TCR beta CDR3 from genomic DNA. For every TRBV and TRBJ gene, a specific primer was used in first-round PCR. From the multiplex PCR reads, TCRdb called clonotypes with MiXCR, one entry per CDR3 protein. This sample has 10,000 to 15,000 distinct CDR3 sequences, with 45% to 60% found just once. CDR1 DFQATT and CDR2 SNEGSKA come from the germline V gene (reference sequence). This CDR3 region has 12 residues. V was clipped by 3 bases and J by 0 bases, with 6 bases between them. The clonotype comes from a donor aged 50 or older with non-small cell lung cancer. Source: PBMCs, taken before or after stereotactic body radiation therapy (not recorded which). The J gene is TRBJ2-7, the V gene TRBV20-1; D is possibly TRBD2 (6 bases). CDR3 in DNA: TGCAGTGCTAGCGGGAGCTCCTACGAGCAGTACTTC. It encodes CSASGSSYEQYF.